This entry is about one T cell receptor beta chain. Its antigen is undetermined. This record comes from a study of CD8+ T cells in alopecia areata. Study in general: It was 6 to 18 months of tofacitinib, and then there were 6 months off drug. Study-wide results and caveats: Administration of tofacitinib significantly diminished scalp clonality and expanded CD8+ clones within the top 100.

RNA extraction and reverse transcription yielded cDNA as sequencing template. The data were produced by immunoSEQ multiplex PCR, yet TCRdb's version contains in-frame clones alone and is incomplete. There are hundreds of thousands of clones in the sample; 60% occur only once, and about 0.9% lies in the top ten. The treatment is: oral pan-JAK inhibitor, 5-10 mg twice daily. Alopecia areata patients provided lesional scalp punch biopsies and peripheral blood. Per the germline V gene, CDR1 is SNHLY and CDR2 is FYNNEI. The V end lost 1 base, the J end lost 4 bases, and 14 bases lay between the germline ends. This CDR3 has 17 residues.

This rearrangement joins TRBV2 to TRBJ2-6; D is uncertain. Source: CD4+ T cells sorted from blood, taken at week 52, from a patient treated with tofacitinib. The clonotype was recovered from a human donor with alopecia areata. Here the CDR3 DNA reads TGTGCCAGCAGTGAAGACTCTGTGGGCTACGGGGCCAACGTCCTGACTTTC. This gives the protein CASSEDSVGYGANVLTF.